Presented here are 16 T cell receptor beta chains from one specimen sequenced in a study of cytomegalovirus exposure and HLA in healthy donors. PCR was performed using 60 Vbeta and 13 Jbeta primers. Only in-frame clones appear in the TCRdb table, and some are missing; sequencing was by immunoSEQ multiplex PCR. The data show under 150,000 clones, 73% seen once. Material: PBMCs. These receptors all come from a human donor in good health.

This clone was detected only a few times. The rearrangement links TRBV10-3 to TRBJ1-2, with no clear D. Trimming removed 1 base at V and 1 base at J, with 7 bases between. CDR1 is ENHRY and CDR2 is SYGVKD in the germline V gene. The CDR3 is made up of 14 amino acids. The CDR3 region is CAISELVSNYGYTF. CDR3 nucleotide sequence: TGTGCCATCAGTGAGTTGGTCAGTAACTATGGCTACACCTTC.

This clone was seen a handful of times. The chain is built from TRBV30 and TRBJ2-7; tentative D call: TRBD2 (7 bases). V was trimmed by 0 bases and J by 6 bases, leaving 18 bases between them. Germline loops: CDR1 GTSNPN, CDR2 SVGIG (reference sequence). The CDR3 has 15 amino acids. CDR3 DNA sequence: TGTGCCTGGAGTGTACAGCTTGCGGGGGCTTCCGAGCAGTACTTC. Translation: CAWSVQLAGASEQYF. Supplemented by reference TRBV30 and TRBJ2-7, the full variable domain reads SQTIHQWPATLVQPVGSPLSLECTVEGTSNPNLYWYRQAAGRGLQLLFYSVGIGQISSEVPQNLSASRPQDRQFILSSKKLLLSDSGFYLCAWSVQLAGASEQYFGPGTRLTVT.

This clone has just one count. This chain connects TRBV4-1 to TRBJ2-2; 7 nucleotides line up with TRBD1. Per germline, CDR1 MGHRA and CDR2 YSYEKL. The V segment lost 3 bases and the J segment 5 bases; nucleotides outside the gene matches: 6. This CDR3 spans 15 amino acids. For the CDR3, the DNA is TGCGCCAGCAGCCATCCTGACAGGGAAACCGGGGAGCTGTTTTTT. This codes for CASSHPDRETGELFF.

Only one count was recorded for this clone. This rearrangement joins TRBV5-1 to TRBJ1-2, with unresolved D. The CDR3 runs to 14 residues. The V gene's germline CDR1 is SGHRS and CDR2 YFSETQ. V shed 4 bases and J shed 5 bases, with 15 bases lying between them. The CDR3 protein is CASSPGESGYGYTF. The CDR3 DNA is TGCGCCAGCAGCCCGGGTGAATCGGGGTATGGCTACACCTTC.

The V gene is TRBV5-6, the J gene TRBJ2-7; 8 positions match TRBD2. Unmatched junction bases numbered 8, after V lost 3 bases and J lost 0 bases. Germline V gene data show CDR1 as SGHDT and CDR2 as YYEEEE. This CDR3 has 16 residues. The CDR3 region has the DNA TGTGCCAGCAGCTCGAGCGGGGGCCCATACTCCTACGAGCAGTACTTC. Translation gives CASSSSGGPYSYEQYF.

The chain carries TRBV6-6 and TRBJ2-7; D may be TRBD1 (6 bases). Germline CDR1 MNHNY, CDR2 SVGAGI (reference sequence). This CDR3 has 14 residues. V was pared by 0 bases and J by 1 base, with 7 bases between. The CDR3 here is CASSYSRGSYEQYF. CDR3 coding DNA: TGTGCCAGCAGTTACTCGAGGGGGTCCTACGAGCAGTACTTC.

V gene TRBV5-6 combines with J gene TRBJ2-3; possible D gene TRBD2, 6 bases. V lost 0 bases and J lost 0, with 17 bases in between. This CDR3 region has 18 residues. Germline V gives CDR1 SGHDT, CDR2 YYEEEE. The CDR3 loop is CASSLGLGTPWSTDTQYF. The CDR3 bases are TGTGCCAGCAGCTTGGGGCTGGGGACTCCATGGAGCACAGATACGCAGTATTTT.

There are a few counts of this clone. V gene TRBV9 combines with J gene TRBJ2-3; possible D gene TRBD2, 6 bases. Looked up from germline, CDR1 is SGDLS and CDR2 is YYNGEE. This CDR3 has 15 amino acids. Trimming removed 0 bases at V and 4 bases at J, with 12 bases between. Here the CDR3 DNA reads TGTGCCAGCAGCGTAGCGGGAGCTCCGTCAGATACGCAGTATTTT. It yields the protein CASSVAGAPSDTQYF.

This chain connects TRBV29-1 to TRBJ2-3; 12 bases align to TRBD2. Germline V lookup: CDR1 SQVTM, CDR2 ANQGSEA. The CDR3 consists of 15 residues. V lost 3 bases, J lost 4 bases, and 5 bases stayed unmatched. The CDR3 protein is CSVDKLAGGPDTQYF. The CDR3 DNA reads as TGCAGCGTTGATAAACTAGCGGGGGGCCCAGATACGCAGTATTTT.

The rearrangement joins TRBV9 to TRBJ2-6, with D unresolved. Germline assignment: CDR1 SGDLS and CDR2 YYNGEE. The CDR3 is made up of 16 amino acids. Trimming removed 3 bases from V and 0 bases from J, with 10 bases in between. The CDR3 DNA reads as TGTGCCAGCAGCGGTCCGACAATCTCTGGGGCCAACGTCCTGACTTTC. Protein: CASSGPTISGANVLTF. The whole variable domain, filled in from reference TRBV9 and TRBJ2-6, reads DSGVTQTPKHLITATGQRVTLRCSPRSGDLSVYWYQQSLDQGLQFLIQYYNGEERAKGNILERFSAQQFPDLHSELNLSSLELGDSALYFCASSGPTISGANVLTFGAGSRLTVL.

This clone was recorded a few times. V is TRBV7-9 and J is TRBJ2-1; the D gene is possibly TRBD2 (6 bases). This CDR3 comprises 14 residues. Per the germline V gene, CDR1 is SEHNR and CDR2 is FQNEAQ (reference sequence). Deletions cut 3 bases from V and 4 bases from J, with 10 bases between. The CDR3 nucleotides are TGTGCCAGCAGCTTCGGGGGACGTTACAATGAGCAGTTCTTC. This codes for CASSFGGRYNEQFF.

The chain links TRBV30 to TRBJ2-5; TRBD2 matches at 7 bases. Germline CDR1 GTSNPN, CDR2 SVGIG (reference sequence). V lost 2 bases to trimming and J lost 4 bases; unmatched junction nucleotides: 1. This CDR3 spans 12 amino acids. CDR3 residues: CAWSLAGETQYF. The CDR3 DNA reads as TGTGCCTGGAGTTTAGCGGGAGAGACCCAGTACTTC.

This CDR3 is CASSLSGEGSEAFF. The CDR3 DNA sequence: TGCGCCAGCAGCTTGTCAGGGGAAGGGTCTGAAGCTTTCTTT. The V gene is TRBV5-1, the J gene TRBJ1-1, with D tentatively TRBD1 (6 bases). Trimming took 1 base from V and 6 from J, leaving 13 bases between them. This CDR3 is 14 amino acids long. Per germline, CDR1 SGHRS and CDR2 YFSETQ.

The chain has TRBV4-1 and TRBJ2-2; 10 bases match TRBD1. CDR1 and CDR2 (germline): MGHRA, YSYEKL. This CDR3 is 19 amino acids long. J gave up 5 bases and V 3 bases, and 15 bases lay outside the gene matches. The DNA of the CDR3 is TGCGCCAGCAGCCAGGATCGGGACAGGGGATATGAAGAGACCGGGGAGCTGTTTTTT. This codes for CASSQDRDRGYEETGELFF.

The genes are TRBV2 and TRBJ1-6; 9 bases line up with TRBD1. The junction had 5 bases not matched to a gene; V was cut back by 4 bases and J by 10 bases. The CDR3 length is 14 residues. CDR1 and CDR2 (germline): SNHLY, FYNNEI. CDR3 coding DNA: TGTGCCAGCAGTGCCGAGACAGGGGGATCACCCCTCCACTTT. This gives the protein CASSAETGGSPLHF.

In its sample, this clone was seen once. The V call is TRBV28, the J call TRBJ1-6; 11 nucleotides match TRBD1. The V gene end was trimmed by 9 bases and the J gene end by 10 bases; junction bases not matched to a gene: 5. The CDR3 has 13 residues. In germline, CDR1 is MDHEN, CDR2 SYDVKM. The CDR3 coding sequence is TGTGCCAGTCTGGACAGGGGGCACTCACCCCTCCACTTT. Its translation is CASLDRGHSPLHF.